This T cell receptor (beta chain) was recovered during a study of blood T cells in healthy people across ages. General study results and limits: Estimates of diversity drawn from one million T cells were considered underestimates. Both higher diversity and more naive CD4+ cells marked long-lived donors when set against aged donors. Across the age range, TCR beta diversity per million T cells fell in a roughly linear way.

With respect to this clonotype: Its antigen is undetermined.

Next came a second PCR, run for about 6 to 11 cycles, which used a sample-barcoded 5' primer along with a J-beta primer mix. Each of the cDNA molecules was tagged by a template-switch adaptor with 12 random nucleotides. TCRdb used MiXCR to reprocess the 5' RACE reads, holding one entry per CDR3 protein. The data show hundreds of thousands of distinct CDR3 sequences, 45% to 65% seen once. V shed 2 bases and J 8 bases; nucleotides not matched to a gene: 10. The CDR3 is 16 residues long. Germline V gene lookup returns CDR1 MNHEY and CDR2 SVGAGI. The chain has TRBV6-5 and TRBJ1-4, with 8 bases aligning to TRBD1. Sequenced sample: blood. The receptor comes from a man aged 55 to 70 in good health. Here the CDR3 reads CASSYGQGARKEKLFF. CDR3 nucleotides: TGTGCCAGCAGTTACGGCCAGGGGGCAAGAAAGGAAAAACTGTTTTTT.